The rows below give T cell receptor beta chains drawn from one sample of a study of T cells after yellow fever vaccination. TCRdb redid the calling of the 5' RACE reads with MiXCR, one entry per CDR3 protein. This sample has about 170,000 distinct CDR3 sequences, with approximately 11% found just once. The sample was CD8+ T cells sorted from PBMCs, taken 15 days after the yellow fever booster vaccination. The receptor source for this set is a man between 18 and 29 years old who received the YFV17D yellow fever vaccine. The CDR3 runs from the conserved cysteine through the conserved F or W. Fields, in order: V gene, clone size, J gene, CDR3 length, D gene, CDR3 DNA, CDR3 protein. A D gene is named only where the DNA matches it firmly. The listing skips clone size in some rows; elsewhere it reads once, few, many or a size class.

V: TRBV5-4
size: few
J: TRBJ2-7
length: 13
D: TRBD1
DNA: TGTGCCAGCAGCGGGGACAGGGTGGACGAGCAGTACTTC
CDR3: CASSGDRVDEQYF

V: TRBV7-9
size: .
J: TRBJ2-7
length: 14
D: .
DNA: TGTGCCAGCAGCACAAGTCCAGGGTCCTACGAGCAGTACTTC
CDR3: CASSTSPGSYEQYF

V: TRBV4-1
size: few
J: TRBJ1-2
length: 15
D: TRBD1
DNA: TGCGCCAGCAGCTACCGGGACAGGGAAAACTATGGCTACACCTTC
CDR3: CASSYRDRENYGYTF

V: TRBV6-6
size: .
J: TRBJ1-1
length: 16
D: .
DNA: TGTGCCAGCAGTTACTCGATCGAAGGGGCTAACACTGAAGCTTTCTTT
CDR3: CASSYSIEGANTEAFF

V: TRBV4-3
size: few
J: TRBJ2-5
length: 15
D: .
DNA: TGCGCCAGCAGCCAAGGTACAGGGCGACAAGAGACCCAGTACTTC
CDR3: CASSQGTGRQETQYF

V: TRBV11-2
size: .
J: TRBJ2-1
length: 15
D: .
DNA: TGTGCCAGCAGCCCCCAGGGGCAGGAGGACAATGAGCAGTTCTTC
CDR3: CASSPQGQEDNEQFF

V: TRBV29-1
size: few
J: TRBJ1-1
length: 12
D: .
DNA: TGCAGCGTTATAGACGGAGTGTGGATCGCTTTCTTT
CDR3: CSVIDGVWIAFF

V: TRBV6-6
size: few
J: TRBJ1-5
length: 14
D: .
DNA: TGTGCCAGCAGTTACCTGGCGGTGAATCAGCCCCAGCATTTT
CDR3: CASSYLAVNQPQHF

V: TRBV7-9
size: few
J: TRBJ1-2
length: 14
D: TRBD1
DNA: TGTGCCAGCAGCGGCGGACAGGGCCACTATGGCTACACCTTC
CDR3: CASSGGQGHYGYTF

V: TRBV4-1
size: .
J: TRBJ1-1
length: 14
D: .
DNA: TGCGCCAGCAGCCAATTCGGCAGAGTGACTGAAGCTTTCTTT
CDR3: CASSQFGRVTEAFF

V: TRBV15
size: few
J: TRBJ2-1
length: 16
D: .
DNA: TGTGCCACCAGCAGACAGCGCCTACGCCCCTACAATGAGCAGTTCTTC
CDR3: CATSRQRLRPYNEQFF

V: TRBV9
size: many
J: TRBJ2-7
length: 13
D: .
DNA: TGTGCCAGCAGCGTACTGGGGGTCGACGAGCAGTACTTC
CDR3: CASSVLGVDEQYF

V: TRBV15
size: .
J: TRBJ1-3
length: 15
D: .
DNA: TGTGCCACCAGCAGCAGGAGGGACTCTGGAAACACCATATATTTT
CDR3: CATSSRRDSGNTIYF

V: TRBV12-3/TRBV12-4
size: few
J: TRBJ2-3
length: 16
D: .
DNA: TGTGCCAGCAGTTCACCTGGGGGCGCTAGCACAGATACGCAGTATTTT
CDR3: CASSSPGGASTDTQYF

V: TRBV12-3/TRBV12-4
size: few
J: TRBJ1-1
length: 15
D: .
DNA: TGTGCCAGCAGTTTAGACCGGGGGCGGAGGACTGAAGCTTTCTTT
CDR3: CASSLDRGRRTEAFF

V: TRBV5-5
size: few
J: TRBJ2-5
length: 15
D: TRBD1
DNA: TGTGCCAGCAGCCTAGGGGACAGCCCGCAAGAGACCCAGTACTTC
CDR3: CASSLGDSPQETQYF

V: TRBV12-3/TRBV12-4
size: few
J: TRBJ2-5
length: 16
D: TRBD2
DNA: TGTGCCAGCAGCCGTTCGAGCGGGGGTCTTCAAGAGACCCAGTACTTC
CDR3: CASSRSSGGLQETQYF

V: TRBV10-3
size: many
J: TRBJ2-1
length: 14
D: TRBD2
DNA: TGTGCCATCCGGACCGGGACTACTAACAATGAGCAGTTCTTC
CDR3: CAIRTGTTNNEQFF

V: TRBV7-3
size: .
J: TRBJ2-6
length: 15
D: .
DNA: TGTGCCAGCAGCTCACTCATCTCTGGGGCCAACGTCCTGACTTTC
CDR3: CASSSLISGANVLTF

V: TRBV4-1
size: .
J: TRBJ2-1
length: 15
D: TRBD1
DNA: TGCGCCAGCAGCCAAGGGGGGACAGCTCTGAATGAGCAGTTCTTC
CDR3: CASSQGGTALNEQFF

V: TRBV29-1
size: .
J: TRBJ2-2
length: 12
D: .
DNA: TGCAGCGTGGAAGGGGGGTCTGAGGAGCTGTTTTTT
CDR3: CSVEGGSEELFF

V: TRBV4-3
size: .
J: TRBJ2-5
length: 13
D: .
DNA: TGCGCCAGCAGCCAAGGGGTGGCAGAGACCCAGTACTTC
CDR3: CASSQGVAETQYF

V: TRBV20-1
size: few
J: TRBJ1-1
length: 18
D: .
DNA: TGCAGTGCTAGAGATCGATTAGGGGGTGAGATTCCGAGTACTGAAGCTTTCTTT
CDR3: CSARDRLGGEIPSTEAFF

V: TRBV15
size: few
J: TRBJ2-5
length: 15
D: .
DNA: TGTGCCACCAGCAGCTTCAACAGGGAACAAGAGACCCAGTACTTC
CDR3: CATSSFNREQETQYF

V: TRBV28
size: .
J: TRBJ2-5
length: 21
D: TRBD1
DNA: TGTGCCAGCAGCACTATTTTCCCCGGGACAGGGGGCAATCGCCGTCAAGAGACCCAGTACTTC
CDR3: CASSTIFPGTGGNRRQETQYF

V: TRBV7-9
size: .
J: TRBJ2-3
length: 13
D: .
DNA: TGTGCCAGCAGCTCCCCCGGCACAGATACGCAGTATTTT
CDR3: CASSSPGTDTQYF

V: TRBV6-4
size: few
J: TRBJ2-3
length: 13
D: .
DNA: TGTGCCAGCAGTGACTCCGGCGCAGATACGCAGTATTTT
CDR3: CASSDSGADTQYF

V: TRBV7-7
size: few
J: TRBJ2-3
length: 15
D: .
DNA: TGTGCTAGCAGCTTAAGCCAGGACCGGACCGATACGCAGTATTTT
CDR3: CASSLSQDRTDTQYF

V: TRBV19
size: .
J: TRBJ1-1
length: 14
D: .
DNA: TGTGCCATAGTACTAGGGGCGCTGAACACTGAAGCTTTCTTT
CDR3: CAIVLGALNTEAFF

V: TRBV7-2
size: few
J: TRBJ2-1
length: 13
D: .
DNA: TGTGCCAGCAGATTGGACTGGTCCAATGAGCAGTTCTTC
CDR3: CASRLDWSNEQFF

V: TRBV4-1
size: few
J: TRBJ1-1
length: 11
D: .
DNA: TGCGCCAGCAAAAGGAACACTGAAGCTTTCTTT
CDR3: CASKRNTEAFF

V: TRBV11-2
size: few
J: TRBJ2-7
length: 15
D: TRBD2
DNA: TGTGCCAGCACCTCGGGAGGGCTCTCCTCCTACGAGCAGTACTTC
CDR3: CASTSGGLSSYEQYF

V: TRBV6-1
size: few
J: TRBJ2-1
length: 18
D: TRBD2
DNA: TGTGCCAGCAGTGAGGACCCTGGGCTAGCGGGGGGTTTGAATGAGCAGTTCTTC
CDR3: CASSEDPGLAGGLNEQFF

V: TRBV4-1
size: few
J: TRBJ2-3
length: 17
D: TRBD2
DNA: TGCGCCAGCAGCCAGTCCGCTAGCGGGGGGGCGACAGATACGCAGTATTTT
CDR3: CASSQSASGGATDTQYF

V: TRBV12-3/TRBV12-4
size: few
J: TRBJ2-2
length: 15
D: .
DNA: TGTGCCAGCAGCCGGAACACAGGGAACACCGGGGAGCTGTTTTTT
CDR3: CASSRNTGNTGELFF

V: TRBV7-9
size: few
J: TRBJ1-2
length: 11
D: .
DNA: TGTGCCAGCAGCGTTCTTAATGGCTACACCTTC
CDR3: CASSVLNGYTF

V: TRBV4-3
size: many
J: TRBJ2-7
length: 14
D: .
DNA: TGCGCCAGCAGCCACTCTCTGGAAGCCTACGAGCAGTACTTC
CDR3: CASSHSLEAYEQYF

V: TRBV7-2
size: few
J: TRBJ2-5
length: 13
D: .
DNA: TGTGCCAGCAGCTTAAGGGCGGCGTATGGGCAGTACTTC
CDR3: CASSLRAAYGQYF

V: TRBV29-1
size: many
J: TRBJ2-7
length: 16
D: TRBD2
DNA: TGCAGCGTTGAAGGGCTAGAGACTAGCGGGGACTACGAGCAGTACTTC
CDR3: CSVEGLETSGDYEQYF

V: TRBV7-9
size: few
J: TRBJ2-1
length: 16
D: .
DNA: TGTGCCAGCAGCCTAGAAGGTAGCGATCTCTACAATGAGCAGTTCTTC
CDR3: CASSLEGSDLYNEQFF

V: TRBV20-1
size: .
J: TRBJ1-1
length: 16
D: .
DNA: TGCAGTGCCACCAACGGGGGTCTGGAATGGAACACTGAAGCTTTCTTT
CDR3: CSATNGGLEWNTEAFF

V: TRBV5-1
size: .
J: TRBJ2-2
length: 12
D: .
DNA: TGCGCCAGCAGACTCGGGGGCCGGGAGCTGTTTTTT
CDR3: CASRLGGRELFF

V: TRBV7-2
size: .
J: TRBJ2-7
length: 19
D: .
DNA: TGTGCCAGCAGCTTAAGGGGCAGGGGGGCTAGGAGGAGCTCCTACGAGCAGTACTTC
CDR3: CASSLRGRGARRSSYEQYF

V: TRBV4-3
size: many
J: TRBJ2-5
length: 18
D: TRBD1
DNA: TGCGCCAGCAGCCAAGAAGGGCCCCCGACAGGGGGCTGGGAGACCCAGTACTTC
CDR3: CASSQEGPPTGGWETQYF

V: TRBV6-2/TRBV6-3
size: few
J: TRBJ2-5
length: 14
D: TRBD2
DNA: TGTGCCAGCAGCCAACTAGCGGGGCGAGAGACCCAGTACTTC
CDR3: CASSQLAGRETQYF

V: TRBV5-5
size: .
J: TRBJ2-5
length: 14
D: .
DNA: TGTGCCAGCAGCTCGTTCCGTACACAAGAGACCCAGTACTTC
CDR3: CASSSFRTQETQYF

V: TRBV4-1
size: .
J: TRBJ1-1
length: 17
D: .
DNA: TGCGCCAGCAGCCAAGATAACAGGGTAGGTTCGAACACTGAAGCTTTCTTT
CDR3: CASSQDNRVGSNTEAFF

V: TRBV27
size: .
J: TRBJ2-7
length: 15
D: .
DNA: TGTGCCAGCAGTTTGCAAGGGGCCCACACCTACGAGCAGTACTTC
CDR3: CASSLQGAHTYEQYF

V: TRBV4-1
size: .
J: TRBJ1-2
length: 14
D: TRBD1
DNA: TGCGCCAGCAGCCAAAGGCAGGGGGGTCGAGGCTACACCTTC
CDR3: CASSQRQGGRGYTF

V: TRBV29-1
size: many
J: TRBJ2-2
length: 11
D: .
DNA: TGCAGCGTTGTCGTCACCGGGGAGCTGTTTTTT
CDR3: CSVVVTGELFF

V: TRBV12-3/TRBV12-4
size: few
J: TRBJ2-5
length: 16
D: TRBD2
DNA: TGTGCCAGCAGTTTAGGGCGACTAGCCCTCCAAGAGACCCAGTACTTC
CDR3: CASSLGRLALQETQYF

V: TRBV5-4
size: .
J: TRBJ2-7
length: 15
D: .
DNA: TGTGCCAGCAGCTTGGCGCCGGGGGAGAACTACGAGCAGTACTTC
CDR3: CASSLAPGENYEQYF

V: TRBV4-3
size: few
J: TRBJ2-6
length: 15
D: .
DNA: TGCGCCAGCAGCCAAGATGGTCCTGGGGCCAACGTCCTGACTTTC
CDR3: CASSQDGPGANVLTF

V: TRBV6-2/TRBV6-3
size: few
J: TRBJ2-7
length: 17
D: .
DNA: TGTGCCAGCAGTTTCCCCGGACAGGGACTATCCTCCTACGAGCAGTACTTC
CDR3: CASSFPGQGLSSYEQYF

V: TRBV7-9
size: .
J: TRBJ1-2
length: 13
D: .
DNA: TGTGCCAGCAGCTTAGACAACCTCTATGGCTACACCTTC
CDR3: CASSLDNLYGYTF

V: TRBV14
size: few
J: TRBJ2-7
length: 15
D: .
DNA: TGTGCCAGCAGCCCAGCGGGTCGAAGCTCCTACGAGCAGTACTTC
CDR3: CASSPAGRSSYEQYF

V: TRBV4-2
size: .
J: TRBJ1-5
length: 15
D: TRBD1
DNA: TGTGCCAGCAGCTCAGGACAGGGACTACATCAGCCCCAGCATTTT
CDR3: CASSSGQGLHQPQHF

V: TRBV21-1
size: .
J: TRBJ2-2
length: 15
D: .
DNA: .
CDR3: CASSGTAEHRGAVFF

V: TRBV4-3
size: few
J: TRBJ2-1
length: 14
D: .
DNA: TGCGCCAGCAGCCTAGGGGCCGGGCTCGATGAGCAGTTCTTC
CDR3: CASSLGAGLDEQFF

V: TRBV4-1
size: .
J: TRBJ2-1
length: 14
D: .
DNA: TGCGCCAGCAGCCAAGATTTTACTTACAATGAGCAGTTCTTC
CDR3: CASSQDFTYNEQFF